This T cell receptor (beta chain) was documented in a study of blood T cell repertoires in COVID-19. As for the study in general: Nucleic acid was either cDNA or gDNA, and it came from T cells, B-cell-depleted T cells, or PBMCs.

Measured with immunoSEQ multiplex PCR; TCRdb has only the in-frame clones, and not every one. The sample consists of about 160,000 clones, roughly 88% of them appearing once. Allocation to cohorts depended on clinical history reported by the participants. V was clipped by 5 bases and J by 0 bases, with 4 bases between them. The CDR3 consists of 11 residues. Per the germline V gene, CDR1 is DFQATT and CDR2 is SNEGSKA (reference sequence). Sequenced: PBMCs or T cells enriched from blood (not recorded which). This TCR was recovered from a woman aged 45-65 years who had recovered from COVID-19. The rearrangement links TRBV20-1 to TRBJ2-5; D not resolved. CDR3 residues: CSAPYQETQYF. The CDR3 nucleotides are TGCAGTGCTCCATACCAAGAGACCCAGTACTTC.